This T cell receptor delta chain was captured by sequencing in a study of DNA immune sequencing with unique molecular identifiers (dated by TCRdb to the early 2020s). For context, the study as a whole: Immunomagnetic cell separation was used to enrich gammadelta T cells from buffy coats, and the genomic DNA of the enriched gammadelta T cells was then sequenced. Fluorescence-activated cell sorting was used to enrich gammadelta T cells from the PBMC of 10 healthy individuals. Healthy individuals were used as donors, and sorted peripheral blood gammadelta T cells were profiled from nine to eleven of these donors. The study developed and validated an ultrasensitive DNA-based TRD repertoire sequencing method using PCR-introduced unique molecular identifiers. To compare enriched and non-enriched samples, about 100 ng of enriched gammadelta T-cell DNA and roughly 1 ug of non-enriched PBMC DNA were sequenced. Validation of the method was performed on synthetic reference molecules and on blood samples from healthy individuals.

Within its sample, this clone is hyperexpanded (1% or more). No antigen is known for it. Base-call qualities are not available, and no considerably larger clone is one nucleotide away. Other DNA variants within this sample encode the same CDR3. The library relied on multiplex PCR. A 32-plex assay, with primers for all 8 TRDV and 4 TRDJ genes spanning the CDR3, was used to amplify the genomic DNA. A 12-nucleotide UMI was introduced during roughly 3 barcoding PCR cycles, after which a second PCR was performed with Illumina adapter primers. Libraries were purified with AMPure XP beads and quality-checked on a Fragment Analyzer with the HS NGS Fragment kit. Sequencing used an Illumina MiniSeq mid-output kit with roughly 21% PhiX and 150 cycles of paired-end reads. Regarding the original processing steps: MIGEC version 1.2.9 was used to process reads, grouping reads by UMI and building error-corrected consensus sequences. Modified VDJtools version 1.2.1 scripts and the tcR R package were used for post-processing. With CATT, TCRdb called clones again from the public reads; duplicate DNA rows were later joined. The V and J calls and clone size come from TCRdb's table, not from the authors' own analysis. The sample includes more than 550 delta-chain clones, with 9% to 15% observed a single time. The leading ten clones occupy almost 70% of the sample.

The study at large found these results: TRDV2 paired with TRDJ1 was the most common TRD rearrangement among clonotypes in healthy donors. Novel TRD sequences not targeted by the primers cannot be detected with the primer-based approach. TRD repertoire diversity differed among healthy donors, and several donors were highly oligoclonal, with the top 5 clonotypes making up more than half of productive molecules.

From the cysteine up to the phenylalanine, the CDR3 has a length of 18 residues. Here the CDR3 DNA is all that survives: 54 bases in frame from base 1. The germline V gene yields GEAIGNYY for CDR1 and EKD for CDR2. V is cut by 0 bases and J by 0 bases, and the space between the germline ends is 11 bases. Recombination connected TRDV2 to TRDJ3; the D gene is possibly TRDD3, with 5 bases matching. The TCR originated in a human donor in good health. The source material was gamma-delta T cells from PBMCs. Here is the DNA: TGTGCCTGTGACACCGCCGGGATCTCCTCCTGGGACACCCGACAGATGTTTTTC. The resulting protein is CACDTAGISSWDTRQMFF.